The next 25 T cell receptor beta chains were all read from a single sample in a study of cytomegalovirus exposure and HLA in healthy donors. Amplification used 60 Vbeta primers and 13 Jbeta primers. Using immunoSEQ multiplex PCR, the repertoire was profiled, and TCRdb retains in-frame clones only, with some absent. The sample consists of about 96,000 clones, 55% to 75% of them appearing once. The source material was PBMCs. These receptors all come from a man between 60 and 70 years old in good health and CMV-seronegative.

This clone has only one observation. The J gene is TRBJ2-3, the V gene TRBV19; TRBD2 might be the D (7 bases). Trimming took 3 bases from V and 5 from J, leaving 12 bases between them. The CDR3 length is 14 residues. CDR1 and CDR2 from the germline V gene are LNHDA and SQIVND (reference sequence). CDR3 bases: TGTGCCAGTAGTATTAAGGGGGAGGGAGATACGCAGTATTTT. Translating gives CASSIKGEGDTQYF.

This clone was recorded once. The V and J genes are TRBV29-1 and TRBJ1-1; D perhaps matches TRBD1 (5 bases). CDR1 and CDR2 from the germline V gene are SQVTM and ANQGSEA. The ends were cut back, 7 bases at V and 0 bases at J, with 18 bases in the middle. This CDR3 is 15 amino acids long. CDR3 residues: CSAGAGWGMNTEAFF. CDR3 coding DNA: TGCAGCGCTGGGGCAGGGTGGGGAATGAACACTGAAGCTTTCTTT.

The chain joins TRBV5-1 to TRBJ2-2; TRBD2 is a possible D gene (5 bases). Trimming shortened V by 5 bases and J by 7 bases, and 15 bases separated the two germline ends. From germline, CDR1 is SGHRS and CDR2 YFSETQ. This CDR3 is 14 amino acids long. The CDR3 coding sequence is TGCGCCAGCAGTCGCGGGTCTGTTAACGGGGAGCTGTTTTTT. The encoded protein is CASSRGSVNGELFF.

The chain links TRBV27 to TRBJ1-3; tentative D call: TRBD1 (6 bases). This CDR3 has 13 amino acids. Germline V lookup: CDR1 MNHEY, CDR2 SMNVEV (reference sequence). V was clipped by 5 bases and J by 4 bases, with 9 bases between them. CDR3 coding DNA: TGTGCCAGCAGTATCGGACAGGGAAACACCATATATTTT. Its protein is CASSIGQGNTIYF.

This clone occurred a few times. V is TRBV15 and J is TRBJ1-1; D gene unclear. Trimming removed 1 base from V and 1 base from J, with 7 bases in between. The CDR3 extends over 14 amino acids. Germline V gene data show CDR1 as LNHNV and CDR2 as YYDKDF (reference sequence). In DNA form, the CDR3 reads TGTGCCACCAGCAGAGCCGCGGAGAACACTGAAGCTTTCTTT. As protein: CATSRAAENTEAFF.

The chain joins TRBV19 to TRBJ1-1; D remains ambiguous. Germline V gene data show CDR1 as LNHDA and CDR2 as SQIVND (reference sequence). The CDR3 covers 15 residues. Between the trimmed V and J ends, which lost 6 bases and 5 bases, there was a span of 19 bases. This chain's CDR3 is CASRPPGIVGTEAFF. For the CDR3, the DNA is TGTGCCAGTAGACCACCCGGGATCGTGGGGACTGAAGCTTTCTTT.

The V call is TRBV6-5, the J call TRBJ2-7; TRBD1 aligns across 7 bases. The CDR3 has 14 amino acids. Germline lookup yields CDR1 MNHEY and CDR2 SVGAGI. Trimming removed 6 bases from V and 2 bases from J; junction bases left unmatched: 7. The CDR3 spells CASSLRDRTYEQYF. DNA for the CDR3: TGTGCCAGCAGCCTCCGGGACAGAACCTACGAGCAGTACTTC.

The V gene is TRBV7-2, the J gene TRBJ1-2; D remains ambiguous. V shed 4 bases and J shed 0 bases, with 12 bases lying between them. CDR1 is SGHTA and CDR2 is FQGNSA in the germline V gene. The CDR3 extends over 15 amino acids. CDR3 in DNA: TGTGCCAGCAGCTCTGATCGGTTGGCTAACTATGGCTACACCTTC. It encodes CASSSDRLANYGYTF.

The chain combines TRBV11-2 with TRBJ2-7, with TRBD2 matching over 12 bases. Germline-derived CDR1 and CDR2 are SGHAT and FQNNGV. V shed 3 bases, J shed 7 bases, and the junction held 4 bases outside the gene matches. The CDR3 is 14 residues long. The CDR3 region is CASSLTSGRREQYF. CDR3 bases: TGTGCCAGCAGCTTGACTAGCGGGAGACGAGAGCAGTACTTC.

This clone was found a few times. The chain employs TRBV5-1 and TRBJ2-5; TRBD1 might be the D (6 bases). Germline lookup yields CDR1 SGHRS and CDR2 YFSETQ. This CDR3 comprises 14 residues. Trimming stripped 1 base from V and 2 bases from J, with 9 bases between. CDR3 sequence reads: CASSLLGQQETQYF. Here the CDR3 DNA reads TGCGCCAGCAGCTTGCTCGGACAGCAAGAGACCCAGTACTTC.

The chain links TRBV7-3 to TRBJ1-3; no clear D gene. The CDR3 totals 14 residues. V gave up 5 bases and J gave up 0 bases, with 8 bases separating them. The germline gives CDR1 SGHTA, CDR2 FQGTGA. The CDR3 sequence: CASSPDTSGNTIYF. The CDR3 nucleotides read TGTGCCAGCAGCCCAGACACCTCTGGAAACACCATATATTTT.

J is TRBJ1-1 and V is TRBV5-6; 8 positions match TRBD1. Germline V gene lookup returns CDR1 SGHDT and CDR2 YYEEEE. J gave up 1 base and V 4 bases, and 12 bases lay outside the gene matches. The CDR3 has 17 residues. The CDR3 nucleotides read TGTGCCAGCAGCCTCGGACAGGGTTTGAGAAAGAACACTGAAGCTTTCTTT. Its translation: CASSLGQGLRKNTEAFF. Looking up the rest from reference TRBV5-6 and TRBJ1-1 gives the full variable domain: DAGVTQSPTHLIKTRGQQVTLRCSPKSGHDTVSWYQQALGQGPQFIFQYYEEEERQRGNFPDRFSGHQFPNYSSELNVNALLLGDSALYLCASSLGQGLRKNTEAFFGQGTRLTVV.

The chain carries TRBV7-9 and TRBJ1-4; 9 nucleotides align to TRBD1. The CDR3 loop spans 15 amino acids. The V gene's germline CDR1 is SEHNR and CDR2 FQNEAQ (reference sequence). Losses at the gene ends were 6 bases for V and 6 bases for J; bases not matched to a gene: 8. CDR3 sequence: CASRVTGGVDEKLFF. For the CDR3, the DNA is TGTGCCAGCAGAGTAACAGGGGGCGTTGATGAAAAACTGTTTTTT.

The chain combines TRBV27 with TRBJ2-7, with D perhaps TRBD2 (5 bases). This CDR3 contains 16 residues. Germline V gene lookup returns CDR1 MNHEY and CDR2 SMNVEV (reference sequence). V was pared by 5 bases and J by 3 bases, with 20 bases between. The CDR3 region has the DNA TGTGCCAGCAGTCCCGCGGGCGTGGAGGCAAGCTACGAGCAGTACTTC. It translates to CASSPAGVEASYEQYF.

This clone was seen once. The J gene is TRBJ1-1, the V gene TRBV11-3, with a possible D match to TRBD1 (5 bases). Trimming removed 1 base from V and 6 bases from J, with 9 bases in between. This CDR3 contains 13 residues. Looked up from germline, CDR1 is SGHNT and CDR2 is YENEEA. The CDR3 sequence is CASSLVGGAEAFF. For the CDR3, the DNA is TGTGCCAGCAGCTTAGTTGGGGGGGCTGAAGCTTTCTTT.

The rearrangement links TRBV9 to TRBJ1-4, with 9 positions matching TRBD1. Germline loops: CDR1 SGDLS, CDR2 YYNGEE. With 4 bases clipped from V and 6 bases from J, the junction kept 7 bases outside the gene matches. This CDR3 comprises 15 residues. CDR3 sequence reads: CASSSNRGRDEKLFF. In DNA, the CDR3 is TGTGCCAGCAGCTCTAACAGGGGGCGCGATGAAAAACTGTTTTTT.

This sequence joins TRBV10-3 and TRBJ2-7; 9 bases align to TRBD1. After removal of 6 bases from V and 3 bases from J, the junction contained 6 bases not matched to a gene. Germline loops: CDR1 ENHRY, CDR2 SYGVKD. This CDR3 has 14 residues. The CDR3 here is CAIRAQGAGYEQYF. The DNA of the CDR3 is TGTGCCATCAGAGCACAGGGGGCTGGCTACGAGCAGTACTTC.

V usage is TRBV7-2 and J usage is TRBJ2-7, with 10 nucleotides matching TRBD1. There are 15 residues in the CDR3. The V segment lost 5 bases and the J segment 2 bases; nucleotides outside the gene matches: 6. Germline V gene data show CDR1 as SGHTA and CDR2 as FQGNSA. The DNA for the CDR3 is TGTGCCAGCAGCCGACAGGGGGCAGGTGCCTACGAGCAGTACTTC. This translates into CASSRQGAGAYEQYF.

The gene calls are TRBV11-3 and TRBJ2-5; D remains ambiguous. Germline CDR1 and CDR2: SGHNT and YENEEA. Trimming took 1 base from V and 2 from J, leaving 23 bases between them. This CDR3 is 19 amino acids long. Written as DNA, the CDR3 is TGTGCCAGCAGCTTAGTTAGAGCCCGCTATCAACGCACGCAAGAGACCCAGTACTTC. It translates to CASSLVRARYQRTQETQYF.

The V gene is TRBV28, the J gene TRBJ1-1, with D unresolved. V was cut by 5 bases and J by 7 bases, with 14 bases left in between. The germline gives CDR1 MDHEN, CDR2 SYDVKM. This CDR3 region has 13 residues. CDR3 protein: CASSLSGSREAFF. The CDR3 DNA sequence: TGTGCCAGCAGTCTCTCCGGGTCGCGTGAAGCTTTCTTT.

The chain joins TRBV7-9 to TRBJ2-3; no clear D gene. Deletions cut 5 bases from V and 6 bases from J, with 9 bases between. CDR3 size: 12 residues. CDR1 and CDR2 from the germline V gene are SEHNR and FQNEAQ (reference sequence). The CDR3 DNA is TGTGCCAGCAGCGATCCCGGGGATACGCAGTATTTT. It encodes CASSDPGDTQYF.

The CDR3 spells CASTSGGRSDTQYF. The CDR3 bases are TGTGCCAGCACCTCGGGGGGGCGGTCAGATACGCAGTATTTT. The J gene is TRBJ2-3, the V gene TRBV6-5, with TRBD2 matching over 8 bases. The junction had 7 bases not matched to a gene; V was cut back by 7 bases and J by 4 bases. CDR3 length: 14 residues. Per the germline V gene, CDR1 is MNHEY and CDR2 is SVGAGI.

V gene TRBV27 combines with J gene TRBJ1-1, with D possibly matching TRBD1 (5 bases). Between the trimmed V and J ends, which lost 5 bases and 3 bases, there was a span of 16 bases. The CDR3 has 15 residues. The germline CDR1 and CDR2 sequences are MNHEY and SMNVEV (reference sequence). In nucleotides, the CDR3 is TGTGCCAGCAGTCTAGGGTGGGGGGGAGACACTGAAGCTTTCTTT. Its translation: CASSLGWGGDTEAFF.

V gene TRBV5-4 combines with J gene TRBJ2-7; 9 bases map to TRBD2. Germline CDR1 and CDR2: SGHNT and YYREEE (reference sequence). V was clipped by 4 bases and J by 3 bases; unmatched bases: 8. The CDR3 runs to 15 residues. The chain's CDR3 is CASSTSGGFNYEQYF. The CDR3 coding sequence is TGTGCCAGCAGCACCAGCGGGGGGTTTAACTACGAGCAGTACTTC.

J is TRBJ2-1 and V is TRBV5-6, with no clear D. Germline lookup yields CDR1 SGHDT and CDR2 YYEEEE. V was pared by 3 bases and J by 5 bases, with 15 bases between. This CDR3 comprises 15 residues. The CDR3 nucleotides are TGTGCCAGCAGCTCAGACCGGGTCCCAAACAATGAGCAGTTCTTC. This codes for CASSSDRVPNNEQFF.